The 30 T cell receptor beta chains below come from one sample, sequenced in a study of CD4 and CD8 cells across lung adenocarcinoma regions. A single record per CDR3 protein comes from TCRdb applying MiXCR to the PCR reads. The sample yields tens of thousands of distinct CDR3 sequences, almost 50% seen once. The sequenced sample was CD8+ T cells from the center of a lung tumor. These receptors were collected from a male donor with lung adenocarcinoma. The CD4 and CD8 labels of this study may be unreliable.

The chain uses TRBV6-2 or TRBV6-3 and TRBJ2-3, with D perhaps matching TRBD1 or TRBD2 (5 bases each). This CDR3 spans 13 amino acids. Germline CDR1 is MNHEY and CDR2 is SVGEGT. V lost 5 bases and J 9 bases, leaving 15 bases between the germline ends. CDR3 nucleotides: TGTGCCAGCAGTGAGGGGACCGCGATAACGCAGTATTTT. This translates into CASSEGTAITQYF.

The table lists this clonotype with a count of one. A single base separates this from a much larger clone, so it may be a read error. The chain carries TRBV6-1 and TRBJ2-1; tentative D call: TRBD1 (6 bases). The last part of the DNA fits TRBJ2-5 better; the J call may be wrong. The CDR3 consists of 15 residues. Germline lookup yields CDR1 MNHNS and CDR2 SASEGT. CDR3 bases: TGTGCCAGCCTTCTCAACAGGGTTTCGGACGAGACCCAGTACTTC. Translated, it gives CASLLNRVSDETQYF.

The gene calls are TRBV10-3 and TRBJ2-5; perhaps TRBD2 as D (6 bases). Germline CDR1 ENHRY, CDR2 SYGVKD. The ends were cut back, 2 bases at V and 5 bases at J, with 12 bases in the middle. The CDR3 runs 14 residues. In DNA, the CDR3 is TGTGCCATCAGTGAGGGGGGGATGCAGGAGACCCAGTACTTC. Encoded protein: CAISEGGMQETQYF.

This chain joins TRBV6-1 and TRBJ2-4; tentatively, D is TRBD2 (7 bases). Germline CDR1 and CDR2: MNHNS and SASEGT. The CDR3 is made up of 14 amino acids. Between the trimmed V and J ends, which lost 6 bases and 8 bases, there was a span of 17 bases. CDR3 DNA sequence: TGTGCCAGCAGGGGGGCGGGAGCGAGAGACATTCAGTACTTC. Protein product: CASRGAGARDIQYF.

The chain has TRBV20-1 and TRBJ1-3; D is unresolved. The ends were cut back, 3 bases at V and 0 bases at J, with 12 bases in the middle. This CDR3 has 15 residues. From germline, CDR1 is DFQATT and CDR2 SNEGSKA (reference sequence). The CDR3 reads CSARTSGGSGNTIYF. CDR3 sequence (DNA): TGCAGTGCTAGGACTTCAGGCGGCTCTGGAAACACCATATATTTT.

The chain couples TRBV10-3 to TRBJ1-6, with 10 bases lining up with TRBD1. Germline-derived CDR1 and CDR2 are ENHRY and SYGVKD. CDR3 length: 15 residues. Germline trimming cut 10 bases from V and 3 bases from J; bases unmatched to any gene: 6. This chain's CDR3 is CATEGQGFYNSPLHF. CDR3 bases: TGTGCCACCGAGGGACAGGGGTTCTATAATTCACCCCTCCACTTT.

The rearrangement joins TRBV27 to TRBJ2-2, with 7 bases matching TRBD2. The DNA end is more similar to TRBJ2-3, so the J call may be wrong. Germline V gives CDR1 MNHEY, CDR2 SMNVEV (reference sequence). The CDR3 totals 16 residues. This chain's CDR3 is CASSLSGTILTGTQYF. The DNA for the CDR3 is TGTGCCAGCAGTTTATCCGGGACTATACTAACCGGGACGCAGTATTTT.

The gene calls are TRBV6-1 and TRBJ2-5; 7 bases line up with TRBD2. V gave up 0 bases and J gave up 5 bases; unmatched junction bases: 6. Germline loops: CDR1 MNHNS, CDR2 SASEGT. The CDR3 loop spans 15 amino acids. CDR3 bases: TGTGCCAGCAGTGAAGCGCGGGGACTACTGGAGACCCAGTACTTC. This sequence encodes CASSEARGLLETQYF.

This clonotype was found a few times. The chain employs TRBV6-1 and TRBJ2-7; 9 bases match TRBD2. The CDR3 extends over 15 amino acids. CDR1 and CDR2 from the germline V gene are MNHNS and SASEGT. V lost 3 bases to trimming and J lost 3 bases; unmatched junction nucleotides: 6. The CDR3 spells CASSEWAGGRYEQYF. For the CDR3, the DNA is TGTGCCAGCAGTGAGTGGGCGGGAGGGCGCTACGAGCAGTACTTC.

The chain employs TRBV10-1 and TRBJ2-1, with D perhaps assigned TRBD1 or TRBD2 (5 bases each). The CDR3 runs 10 residues. The germline gives CDR1 WNHNN, CDR2 SYGVQD (reference sequence). V was clipped by 8 bases and J by 16 bases, with 15 bases between them. The CDR3 DNA follows: TGCGCCAGCCCACCGGGACGGTTATTCTTC. It codes for CASPPGRLFF.

In its sample, this clonotype was seen a few times. The chain is built from TRBV10-1 and TRBJ2-3, with 11 bases aligning to TRBD2. This CDR3 region has 14 residues. Germline V gene sequence: CDR1 WNHNN, CDR2 SYGVQD (reference sequence). The CDR3 DNA follows: TGCGCGGGCAGTGGGGGCCTAGCGGGAGGCTCCCAGTATTTT. It translates to CAGSGGLAGGSQYF.

This clonotype was found many times. This chain joins TRBV6-4 and TRBJ2-1, with D possibly matching TRBD1 (6 bases). Trimming removed 5 bases from V and 9 bases from J, with 17 bases in between. CDR1 is MRHNA and CDR2 is SNTAGT in the germline V gene. The CDR3 spans 14 residues. The CDR3, as DNA: TGTGCCAGCAGTCAGGGGCGGATGACCGGTGAGCAGTTCTTC. Translating it yields CASSQGRMTGEQFF.

The V gene is TRBV6-1, the J gene TRBJ2-1; 9 bases map to TRBD2. CDR1 and CDR2 (germline): MNHNS, SASEGT. This CDR3 has 14 amino acids. V was pared by 6 bases and J by 15 bases, with 15 bases of the junction left unmatched. The CDR3 DNA reads TGTGCCAGCAGCGACGCAGAGCTAGCGGGACCCCCGTTCTTC. This gives the protein CASSDAELAGPPFF.

This sequence joins TRBV12-3 or TRBV12-4 and TRBJ2-1, with D possibly TRBD1 on 6 matching bases. The closer fit of TRBJ2-5 to the DNA end suggests the J call may be wrong. The CDR3 sequence is 15 residues long. The CDR3 loop reads CASSLGTGFRETQYF. The DNA of the CDR3 is TGTGCCAGCAGTTTGGGTACAGGGTTCCGAGAGACCCAGTACTTC.

This clonotype has at least ten counts. The rearrangement joins TRBV10-1 to TRBJ2-1, with D maybe TRBD2 (6 bases). V shed 7 bases and J shed 5 bases, with 12 bases lying between them. The CDR3 covers 13 residues. CDR1 and CDR2 (germline): WNHNN, SYGVQD (reference sequence). This CDR3 is CASIERAHNEQFF. The CDR3 DNA reads as TGCGCCAGCATCGAGCGGGCCCACAATGAGCAGTTCTTC.

The chain links TRBV6-1 to TRBJ2-2; unclear D gene. Germline values: CDR1 MNHNS, CDR2 SASEGT. V gave up 6 bases and J gave up 1 base, with 6 bases separating them. This CDR3 region has 13 residues. The CDR3 region has the DNA TGTGCCAGCAGAGTCTTGAACACCGGGGAGCTGTTTTTT. Translating gives CASRVLNTGELFF.

This clonotype showed up many times. The chain employs TRBV6-1 and TRBJ2-3; 13 positions match TRBD2. Germline V gene sequence: CDR1 MNHNS, CDR2 SASEGT. The CDR3 contains 15 residues. Trimming cost V 3 bases and J 4 bases; bases outside gene matches: 1. CDR3 bases: TGTGCCAGCAGTGAGACTAGCGGGGGGCCAGATACGCAGTATTTT. Translating gives CASSETSGGPDTQYF.

Concerning this clonotype: The junction differs from germline at one of its ends, possibly a read error. J is TRBJ2-4 and V is TRBV6-1, with D possibly TRBD2 on 7 matching bases. This CDR3 spans 18 amino acids. Germline CDR1 MNHNS, CDR2 SASEGT. The CDR3 sequence: CASSEGGAGRPAKNIQYF. The CDR3 nucleotides read TGTGCCAGCAGCGAGGGGGGAGCGGGGCGCCCAGCCAAAAACATTCAGTATTTC.

The rearrangement links TRBV6-4 to TRBJ2-1; 12 nucleotides agree with TRBD2. In germline, CDR1 is MRHNA, CDR2 SNTAGT. This CDR3 spans 15 amino acids. J gave up 6 bases and V 0 bases, and 0 bases lay outside the gene matches. The CDR3, as DNA: TGTGCCAGCAGTGACTCGACTAGCGGGAGCAATGAGCAGTTCTTC. Residues: CASSDSTSGSNEQFF.

This clonotype was picked up one time. The junction departs from the called germline gene at one end, perhaps through a read error. This CDR3 is CASSEQTSRTWAQYF. CDR3 DNA: TGTGCCAGCAGTGAACAGACTAGCAGGACATGGGCGCAGTATTTC. The gene calls are TRBV6-1 and TRBJ2-3, with 7 bases aligning to TRBD2. The germline gives CDR1 MNHNS, CDR2 SASEGT. This CDR3 has 15 amino acids.

There are many counts of this clonotype. The chain has TRBV6-4 and TRBJ2-3; no firm D call. V was trimmed by 6 bases and J by 2 bases, leaving 12 bases between them. The CDR3 has 14 amino acids. Germline V CDR1 and CDR2: MRHNA, SNTAGT. The CDR3 loop is CASSPGRYTDTQYF. CDR3 DNA: TGTGCCAGCAGCCCTGGGCGGTACACAGATACGCAGTATTTT.

The J gene is TRBJ2-3, the V gene TRBV7-6; D may match TRBD1 or TRBD2 (5 bases each). Germline CDR1 is SGHVS and CDR2 is FNYEAQ. Trimming shortened V by 5 bases and J by 9 bases, and 27 bases separated the two germline ends. This CDR3 has 17 residues. DNA for the CDR3: TGTGCCAGCAGCCCAGAGTCCGGGGCCCCCCTGGGCGAGACGCAGTATTTT. Its translation is CASSPESGAPLGETQYF.

The J gene is TRBJ2-1, the V gene TRBV27, with 9 bases matching TRBD2. The J call is in doubt because the DNA end fits TRBJ2-5 better. Germline assignment: CDR1 MNHEY and CDR2 SMNVEV (reference sequence). The CDR3 extends over 15 amino acids. DNA for the CDR3: TGTGCCAGCAGTAAGTTAGCGGGAGTGGAGAAGACCCAGTACTTC. Translated, it gives CASSKLAGVEKTQYF.

The chain uses TRBV6-1 and TRBJ2-3; possibly TRBD1 or TRBD2 for D (5 bases each). The end of the DNA is better explained by TRBJ2-7, so the J call may be wrong. In germline, CDR1 is MNHNS, CDR2 SASEGT. The CDR3 runs 16 residues. CDR3 protein: CASSLEGRTDSYEQYF. CDR3 in DNA: TGTGCCAGCAGTCTTGAGGGGCGGACTGACTCCTACGAGCAGTACTTC.

The chain's CDR3 is CASSLKLPFGEKLFF. Written as DNA, the CDR3 is TGTGCCAGCAGCTTAAAACTGCCTTTTGGAGAAAAACTGTTTTTT. The rearrangement links TRBV7-9 to TRBJ1-4; D uncertain. This CDR3 is 15 amino acids long. Germline V lookup: CDR1 SEHNR, CDR2 FQNEAQ (reference sequence). Deletions cut 2 bases from V and 8 bases from J, with 15 bases between.

The J gene is TRBJ2-1, the V gene TRBV12-3 or TRBV12-4, with D possibly being TRBD2 (5 bases). The end of the DNA is better explained by TRBJ2-5, so the J call may be wrong. This CDR3 is built from 16 residues. The CDR3 loop reads CASSPTGPGRGETQYF. DNA of the CDR3: TGTGCCAGCAGTCCCACGGGCCCCGGACGGGGAGAGACCCAGTACTTC.

At least ten counts were recorded for this clonotype. The chain recombines TRBV4-2 with TRBJ2-1; 7 nucleotides agree with TRBD2. The germline CDR1 and CDR2 sequences are LGHNA and YNFKEQ. The CDR3 length is 19 residues. Trimming cost V 0 bases and J 5 bases; bases outside gene matches: 16. CDR3 region: CASSQDELEAAGPHNEQFF. The DNA for the CDR3 is TGTGCCAGCAGCCAAGATGAGCTTGAGGCAGCGGGACCCCACAATGAGCAGTTCTTC.

Ten or more counts support this clonotype. The rearrangement uses TRBV6-1 and TRBJ1-1; no reliable D call. The CDR3 runs to 13 residues. Trimming removed 0 bases from V and 1 base from J, with 3 bases in between. In germline, CDR1 is MNHNS, CDR2 SASEGT. This CDR3 reads CASSEAENTEAFF. In DNA, the CDR3 is TGTGCCAGCAGTGAAGCAGAGAACACTGAAGCTTTCTTT.

The rearrangement joins TRBV27 to TRBJ2-3; D gene uncertain. This CDR3 region has 14 residues. Germline CDR1 and CDR2: MNHEY and SMNVEV (reference sequence). CDR3 in amino acids: CAGSCGQNTETQYF. The CDR3 region has the DNA TGTGCGGGCAGTTGTGGGCAGAACACAGAGACCCAGTATTTT.

The chain employs TRBV6-1 and TRBJ2-1, with D perhaps being TRBD1 or TRBD2 (5 bases each). This CDR3 has 16 amino acids. Germline V gene sequence: CDR1 MNHNS, CDR2 SASEGT. With 6 bases removed from V and 11 bases from J, the gap between germline ends came to 26 bases. The DNA of the CDR3 is TGTGCCAGCAGCGAAACGGGGCTGTGCGCCACCAACAAGCAGTTCTTC. Encoded protein: CASSETGLCATNKQFF.